The T cell receptor (beta chain) described here comes from a study of PD-L1 blockade in urothelial cancer. Each patient presented with locally advanced or metastatic urothelial carcinoma. The CDR3 spans 15 residues. Trimming removed 3 bases at V and 4 bases at J, with 14 bases between. The protocol was immunoSEQ multiplex PCR, while the TCRdb copy is restricted to in-frame clones and leaves out a portion. The repertoire consists of hundreds of clones, with just under 40% occurring once and the leading ten covering around 15%. Source: tumor tissue, taken before atezolizumab (anti-PD-L1) treatment. J is TRBJ2-3 and V is TRBV7-1, with D perhaps matching TRBD2 (5 bases). TRBV7-1 is an ORF for which the function is uncertain. This receptor was obtained from an elderly woman with urothelial cancer. This CDR3 reads CASSSGGGWADTQYF. In DNA form, the CDR3 reads TGTGCCAGCAGCTCCGGTGGAGGATGGGCAGATACGCAGTATTTT.